Listed below are T cell receptor beta chains from one sample, sequenced in a study of identifying expanded T cells in peripheral blood. Generated by immunoSEQ multiplex PCR, the TCRdb table keeps only in-frame clones and is missing some. The data show about 130,000 clones, with about 88% seen just once and about 8% held by the top ten. The sequenced material came from blood. Receptors originate from a person between 18 and 70 years old in good health. The CDR3 runs from the conserved cysteine through the conserved F or W. Each record gives: V gene, D gene, clone size, J gene, CDR3 protein, CDR3 DNA. The D gene is left open where the match is weak. Size is omitted from some rows. Given values are once, few, many or a class for expanded clones.

V: TRBV7-8; D: NA; size: NA; J: TRBJ2-3; CDR3: CASSLNRADTQYF; DNA: TGTGCCAGCAGCTTAAACAGGGCAGATACGCAGTATTTT
V: TRBV5-6; D: NA; size: NA; J: TRBJ2-7; CDR3: CARGERGVSYEQYF; DNA: TGTGCCCGCGGTGAGCGAGGGGTCTCCTACGAGCAGTACTTC
V: TRBV11-1; D: NA; size: NA; J: TRBJ1-5; CDR3: CASSLTPGDQPQHF; DNA: TGTGCCAGCAGCTTAACCCCCGGGGATCAGCCCCAGCATTTT
V: TRBV7-2; D: NA; size: NA; J: TRBJ2-1; CDR3: CASSLSSQSHNEQFF; DNA: TGTGCCAGCAGCTTGTCTTCGCAGTCCCACAATGAGCAGTTCTTC
V: TRBV9; D: TRBD1; size: NA; J: TRBJ1-2; CDR3: CASSPRTGTDYGYTF; DNA: TGTGCCAGCAGCCCCCGGACAGGGACGGACTATGGCTACACCTTC
V: TRBV5-4; D: TRBD1; size: NA; J: TRBJ1-6; CDR3: CASSMGQGADSPLHF; DNA: TGTGCCAGCAGCATGGGACAGGGGGCTGATTCACCCCTCCACTTT
V: TRBV19; D: NA; size: NA; J: TRBJ2-2; CDR3: CASSTGQVTGELFF; DNA: TGTGCCAGTAGTACGGGTCAGGTCACCGGGGAGCTGTTTTTT
V: TRBV7-3; D: NA; size: few; J: TRBJ1-5; CDR3: CASSLGDQPQHF; DNA: TGTGCCAGCAGCTTGGGGGATCAGCCCCAGCATTTT
V: TRBV2; D: NA; size: NA; J: TRBJ2-7; CDR3: CASSEIGSEQYF; DNA: TGTGCCAGCAGTGAAATAGGGAGCGAGCAGTACTTC
V: TRBV18; D: NA; size: NA; J: TRBJ2-3; CDR3: CASSPQTYGLRTDTQYF; DNA: TGTGCCAGCTCACCCCAGACGTACGGCCTTCGCACAGATACGCAGTATTTT
V: TRBV5-4; D: TRBD2; size: NA; J: TRBJ2-7; CDR3: CASSFGGAGPYEQYF; DNA: TGTGCCAGCAGCTTTGGGGGAGCGGGACCCTACGAGCAGTACTTC
V: TRBV4-1; D: NA; size: NA; J: TRBJ2-3; CDR3: CASSQDLQAADTQYF; DNA: TGCGCCAGCAGCCAAGATCTACAGGCAGCAGATACGCAGTATTTT
V: TRBV18; D: TRBD1; size: NA; J: TRBJ1-2; CDR3: CASSLSGTGYGYTF; DNA: TGTGCCAGCTCACTATCCGGGACAGGGTATGGCTACACCTTC
V: TRBV5-1; D: NA; size: NA; J: TRBJ2-3; CDR3: CASSNDRRTDTQYF; DNA: TGCGCCAGCAGTAACGACAGGAGGACAGATACGCAGTATTTT
V: TRBV28; D: TRBD1; size: NA; J: TRBJ1-4; CDR3: CATSAGTGSFWEKLFF; DNA: TGTGCCACCTCTGCCGGGACAGGGTCCTTTTGGGAAAAACTGTTTTTT
V: TRBV11-1; D: TRBD1; size: NA; J: TRBJ1-4; CDR3: CASSPRQGTLNEKLFF; DNA: TGTGCCAGCAGCCCGAGACAGGGCACCCTCAATGAAAAACTGTTTTTT
V: TRBV6-5; D: NA; size: NA; J: TRBJ1-2; CDR3: CASSSYRTRGGGGYTF; DNA: TGTGCCAGCAGTTCCTATAGGACCCGCGGGGGAGGAGGCTACACCTTC
V: TRBV28; D: NA; size: NA; J: TRBJ2-1; CDR3: CASSLSTVPYNEQFF; DNA: TGTGCCAGCAGTTTATCGACTGTACCCTACAATGAGCAGTTCTTC
V: TRBV5-4; D: NA; size: NA; J: TRBJ1-1; CDR3: CASSMAQMNTEAFF; DNA: TGTGCCAGCAGCATGGCACAAATGAACACTGAAGCTTTCTTT
V: TRBV5-1; D: NA; size: NA; J: TRBJ1-1; CDR3: CASSSGGEAEAFF; DNA: TGCGCCAGCAGCTCTGGCGGCGAGGCTGAAGCTTTCTTT
V: TRBV7-9; D: NA; size: once; J: TRBJ2-2; CDR3: CASSLTQKNTGELFF; DNA: TGTGCCAGCAGCTTAACACAGAAGAACACCGGGGAGCTGTTTTTT
V: TRBV28; D: TRBD2; size: NA; J: TRBJ2-7; CDR3: CASSQIGGLAGDEQYF; DNA: TGTGCCAGCAGTCAAATCGGGGGACTAGCGGGAGACGAGCAGTACTTC
V: TRBV7-2; D: TRBD1; size: NA; J: TRBJ2-1; CDR3: CASSPLTGVNEQFF; DNA: TGTGCCAGCAGCCCGTTGACAGGGGTCAATGAGCAGTTCTTC
V: TRBV29-1; D: NA; size: NA; J: TRBJ2-3; CDR3: CSVGAPSTDTQYF; DNA: TGCAGCGTTGGCGCACCGAGCACAGATACGCAGTATTTT
V: TRBV28; D: NA; size: few; J: TRBJ1-2; CDR3: CASIQTLAGRLRGYTF; DNA: TGTGCCAGCATCCAAACTCTGGCAGGGAGATTGAGAGGCTACACCTTC
V: TRBV6-4; D: TRBD1; size: NA; J: TRBJ2-4; CDR3: CASSPTGGDDIQYF; DNA: TGTGCCAGCAGTCCGACAGGGGGCGACGACATTCAGTACTTC
V: TRBV28; D: NA; size: NA; J: TRBJ1-2; CDR3: CASSLGGNYGYTF; DNA: TGTGCCAGCAGTTTGGGCGGTAACTATGGCTACACCTTC
V: TRBV20-1; D: NA; size: NA; J: TRBJ2-5; CDR3: CRGDFQETQYF; DNA: TGCAGGGGGGACTTCCAAGAGACCCAGTACTTC
V: TRBV30; D: NA; size: few; J: TRBJ2-3; CDR3: CAWGKISTDTQYF; DNA: TGTGCCTGGGGAAAGATTAGCACAGATACGCAGTATTTT
V: TRBV9; D: TRBD1; size: NA; J: TRBJ2-1; CDR3: CASSGQGGSYNEQFF; DNA: TGTGCCAGCAGCGGACAGGGGGGCTCCTACAATGAGCAGTTCTTC
V: TRBV11-1; D: NA; size: few; J: TRBJ1-1; CDR3: CASSPYRRTTGRAFF; DNA: TGTGCCAGCAGCCCCTACCGGAGGACAACGGGGAGAGCTTTCTTT
V: TRBV15; D: NA; size: NA; J: TRBJ2-7; CDR3: CATSRDGAGRPYEQYF; DNA: TGTGCCACCAGCAGAGATGGGGCAGGCCGCCCCTACGAGCAGTACTTC
V: TRBV5-1; D: NA; size: once; J: TRBJ2-2; CDR3: CASSAPRALTNTGELFF; DNA: TGCGCCAGCAGCGCCCCTAGGGCCCTTACGAACACCGGGGAGCTGTTTTTT
V: TRBV19; D: NA; size: NA; J: TRBJ2-7; CDR3: CASSSPGDGPYEQYF; DNA: TGTGCCAGTAGTTCACCCGGGGACGGTCCCTACGAGCAGTACTTC
V: TRBV5-1; D: NA; size: NA; J: TRBJ1-4; CDR3: CASSLTSTREKLFF; DNA: TGCGCCAGCAGCTTGACATCAACTAGGGAAAAACTGTTTTTT
V: TRBV29-1; D: NA; size: NA; J: TRBJ1-2; CDR3: CSANGGANYGYTF; DNA: TGCAGCGCAAACGGGGGCGCTAACTATGGCTACACCTTC
V: TRBV2; D: NA; size: few; J: TRBJ1-6; CDR3: CASTGNYNSPLHF; DNA: TGTGCCAGCACGGGCAACTATAATTCACCCCTCCACTTT
V: TRBV27; D: TRBD2; size: NA; J: TRBJ2-1; CDR3: CASSLQLQAGSRNEQFF; DNA: TGTGCCAGCAGTTTACAACTCCAAGCGGGGTCGCGGAATGAGCAGTTCTTC
V: TRBV4-1; D: NA; size: once; J: TRBJ1-5; CDR3: CASSQDPGRIDQPQHF; DNA: TGCGCCAGCAGCCAAGATCCGGGACGGATAGATCAGCCCCAGCATTTT
V: TRBV28; D: NA; size: NA; J: TRBJ2-1; CDR3: CASSFNEQFF; DNA: TGTGCCAGCAGTTTTAATGAGCAGTTCTTC
V: TRBV29-1; D: NA; size: NA; J: TRBJ1-1; CDR3: CSVPEGGRTEAFF; DNA: TGCAGCGTCCCAGAGGGGGGGCGTACTGAAGCTTTCTTT
V: TRBV4-2; D: NA; size: NA; J: TRBJ2-1; CDR3: CASSQDRGSYNEQFF; DNA: TGTGCCAGCAGCCAAGATCGCGGCTCCTACAATGAGCAGTTCTTC
V: TRBV30; D: TRBD2; size: NA; J: TRBJ2-3; CDR3: CAWSLAGGTDTQYF; DNA: TGTGCCTGGTCCCTAGCGGGGGGCACTGATACGCAGTATTTT
V: TRBV19; D: NA; size: NA; J: TRBJ2-2; CDR3: CASSIAPAGSGELFF; DNA: TGTGCCAGTAGTATAGCCCCCGCGGGGTCCGGGGAGCTGTTTTTT
V: TRBV9; D: NA; size: once; J: TRBJ2-7; CDR3: CASSVQDNSYEQYF; DNA: TGTGCCAGCAGCGTACAGGATAACTCCTACGAGCAGTACTTC
V: TRBV6-5; D: NA; size: NA; J: TRBJ1-4; CDR3: CASSSGTEKLFF; DNA: TGTGCCAGCAGTTCGGGAACAGAAAAACTGTTTTTT
V: TRBV9; D: TRBD2; size: NA; J: TRBJ2-1; CDR3: CASSSGLAGVNNEQFF; DNA: TGTGCCAGCAGTTCGGGACTAGCGGGAGTAAACAATGAGCAGTTCTTC
V: TRBV5-1; D: TRBD1; size: NA; J: TRBJ2-5; CDR3: CASSSMGQGQETQYF; DNA: TGCGCCAGCAGCTCCATGGGACAGGGACAAGAGACCCAGTACTTC
V: TRBV18; D: TRBD1; size: NA; J: TRBJ1-3; CDR3: CASSPVDREYGTIYF; DNA: TGTGCCAGCTCACCTGTCGACAGGGAATACGGCACCATATATTTT
V: TRBV5-1; D: NA; size: NA; J: TRBJ2-2; CDR3: CASSLRHNTGELFF; DNA: TGCGCCAGCAGCTTAAGGCACAACACCGGGGAGCTGTTTTTT
V: TRBV6-5; D: TRBD2; size: few; J: TRBJ2-7; CDR3: CASSLTSGGGEQYF; DNA: TGTGCCAGCAGTCTAACTAGCGGGGGCGGCGAGCAGTACTTC
V: TRBV9; D: NA; size: NA; J: TRBJ2-1; CDR3: CASSVGIAQYNEQFF; DNA: TGTGCCAGCAGCGTAGGAATAGCGCAATACAATGAGCAGTTCTTC
V: TRBV29-1; D: TRBD1; size: once; J: TRBJ2-6; CDR3: CSVEGDSNSGANVLTF; DNA: TGCAGCGTTGAAGGGGACAGTAACTCTGGGGCCAACGTCCTGACTTTC
V: TRBV28; D: NA; size: NA; J: TRBJ1-3; CDR3: CASSFRWAGDGGNTIYF; DNA: TGTGCCAGCAGTTTCCGATGGGCAGGGGATGGGGGAAACACCATATATTTT
V: TRBV2; D: TRBD1; size: NA; J: TRBJ2-7; CDR3: CASRRTGIYEQYF; DNA: TGTGCCAGCAGGCGGACAGGCATCTACGAGCAGTACTTC
V: TRBV6-4; D: NA; size: NA; J: TRBJ2-3; CDR3: CASSDSPSTDTQYF; DNA: TGTGCCAGCAGTGACTCACCTAGCACAGATACGCAGTATTTT
V: TRBV29-1; D: TRBD1; size: few; J: TRBJ1-4; CDR3: CSAQGGAAGEKLFF; DNA: TGCAGCGCCCAGGGGGGGGCGGCGGGGGAAAAACTGTTTTTT
V: TRBV9; D: TRBD1; size: NA; J: TRBJ2-3; CDR3: CASSPNTPQGWADTQYF; DNA: TGTGCCAGCAGCCCCAACACACCACAGGGGTGGGCAGATACGCAGTATTTT
V: TRBV5-1; D: NA; size: NA; J: TRBJ2-2; CDR3: CASSRGVPGELFF; DNA: TGCGCCAGCAGCAGGGGCGTGCCCGGGGAGCTGTTTTTT
V: TRBV6-5; D: TRBD1; size: NA; J: TRBJ1-6; CDR3: CASRTGAPYNSPLHF; DNA: TGTGCCAGCAGGACAGGGGCACCCTATAATTCACCCCTCCACTTT